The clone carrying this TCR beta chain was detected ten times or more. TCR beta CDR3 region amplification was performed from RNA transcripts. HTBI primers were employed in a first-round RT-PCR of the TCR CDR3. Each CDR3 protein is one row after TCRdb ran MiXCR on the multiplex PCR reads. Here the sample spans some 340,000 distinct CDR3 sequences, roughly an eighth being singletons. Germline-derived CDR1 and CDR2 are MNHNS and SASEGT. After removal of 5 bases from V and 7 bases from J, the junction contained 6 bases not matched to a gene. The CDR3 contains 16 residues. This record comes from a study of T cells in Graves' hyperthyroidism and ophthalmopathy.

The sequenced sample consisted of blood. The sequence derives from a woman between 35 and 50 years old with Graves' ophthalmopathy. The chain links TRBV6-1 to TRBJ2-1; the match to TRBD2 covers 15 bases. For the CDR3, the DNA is TGTGCCAGCAGTTTTGCCGGGACTAGCGGGAGGAATGAGCAGTTCTTC. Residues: CASSFAGTSGRNEQFF.